Presented here are 7 T cell receptor beta chains from one specimen sequenced in a study of breast tumors, draining lymph nodes, adjacent tissues. A single record per CDR3 protein comes from TCRdb applying MiXCR to the multiplex PCR reads. The table lists some 49,000 distinct CDR3 sequences, roughly 24% of them singletons. Sequencing used breast tumor tissue. The receptors come from a female donor with breast cancer. Some clones in this sample may be carry-over from other donors' samples.

This clonotype has a handful of counts. A much larger clone sits a single nucleotide away, making a read error possible. The DNA of the CDR3 is TGTGCCAGCAGCCGTAGACAGGATCAAGAGGCCCAGTACTTC. Its protein product is CASSRRQDQEAQYF. The chain couples TRBV3-1 to TRBJ2-5; tentatively, D is TRBD1 (6 bases). The CDR3 extends over 14 amino acids. Germline CDR1 reads LGHDT; CDR2 reads YNNKEL (reference sequence).

This clonotype has a count of ten or more. This chain uses TRBV2 with TRBJ1-3; D gene unclear. Trimming pared 1 base from V and 2 bases from J, leaving 6 bases between. Germline assignment: CDR1 SNHLY and CDR2 FYNNEI. The CDR3 contains 14 residues. CDR3 region: CASSEGSAGNTIYF. CDR3 DNA: TGTGCCAGCAGTGAAGGGAGTGCTGGAAACACCATATATTTT.

This clonotype appeared many times. The genes are TRBV6-6 and TRBJ2-1; D gene ambiguous. The CDR3 is made up of 11 amino acids. Trimming cost V 2 bases and J 7 bases, with 3 bases left between them. CDR1 and CDR2 (germline): MNHNY, SVGAGI (reference sequence). Here the CDR3 reads CASSYRNEQFF. CDR3 in DNA: TGTGCCAGCAGTTACCGTAATGAGCAGTTCTTC.

Judged by abundance, this clonotype is medium-sized (0.01 to 0.1%). V usage is TRBV7-9 and J usage is TRBJ2-3, with 7 bases aligning to TRBD2. The CDR3 extends over 14 amino acids. Germline trimming cut 1 base from V and 5 bases from J; bases unmatched to any gene: 3. Looked up from germline, CDR1 is SEHNR and CDR2 is FQNEAQ (reference sequence). The CDR3 here is CASSLGGRKDTQYF. The CDR3 DNA is TGTGCCAGCAGCTTAGGCGGGAGAAAAGATACGCAGTATTTT.

Many counts were recorded for this clonotype. The V gene is TRBV29-1, the J gene TRBJ2-1; D ambiguous. CDR1 is SQVTM, CDR2 ANQGSEA, per germline. CDR3 length equals 12 residues. V shed 2 bases and J shed 4 bases, with 6 bases lying between them. CDR3 residues: CSVENGYNEQFF. In DNA, the CDR3 is TGCAGCGTTGAAAACGGATACAATGAGCAGTTCTTC.

The V and J genes are TRBV5-1 and TRBJ2-3; TRBD2 matches 13 bases. The V segment lost 7 bases and the J segment 4 bases; nucleotides outside the gene matches: 12. The CDR3 has 17 amino acids. Germline CDR1 is SGHRS and CDR2 is YFSETQ. Here the CDR3 reads CASAGLAGIPGSDTQYF. The CDR3 DNA is TGCGCCAGCGCGGGACTAGCGGGAATACCCGGCTCAGATACGCAGTATTTT. Full variable domain (remainder filled in from reference TRBV5-1 and TRBJ2-3): KAGVTQTPRYLIKTRGQQVTLSCSPISGHRSVSWYQQTPGQGLQFLFEYFSETQRNKGNFPGRFSGRQFSNSRSEMNVSTLELGDSALYLCASAGLAGIPGSDTQYFGPGTRLTVL.

This clonotype was observed once. V gene TRBV19 combines with J gene TRBJ2-2; TRBD1 or TRBD2 may be the D gene (6 bases each). This CDR3 region has 15 residues. The V and J ends lost 0 bases and 7 bases respectively, with 12 bases between them. In germline, CDR1 is LNHDA, CDR2 SQIVND (reference sequence). The CDR3 DNA reads as TGTGCCAGTAGTATAGAGTGGGGGGCAGGCGGGGAGCTGTTTTTT. This gives the protein CASSIEWGAGGELFF.